This T cell receptor beta chain was found in a study of early T cells in non-severe SARS-CoV-2 infection. Study as a whole: The study sequenced bulk RNA from unsorted whole blood, with chains unpaired. The study, taken as a whole, reports: Sequences matched to VDJdb favored anti-spike CD8 responses, while private and CD4 specificities were missed.

This clonotype was counted only a few times. Its antigen remains unidentified. The CDR3 runs to 15 residues. CDR1 is GTSNPN and CDR2 is SVGIG in the germline V gene (reference sequence). V trimming: 1 base; J trimming: 1 base; junction bases outside the gene matches: 7. Using its own MiXCR run on the 5' RACE reads, TCRdb lists one record per CDR3 protein. The data contain tens of thousands of distinct CDR3 sequences, around 15% of them singletons. The chain employs TRBV30 and TRBJ2-7; 7 bases are a match to TRBD2. This clonotype was sampled from an adult who was a healthcare worker with PCR-confirmed SARS-CoV-2 infection or an uninfected control (not recorded which). The sequencing sample was made of whole blood. The CDR3 loop is CAWSGEPGLSYEQYF. DNA for the CDR3: TGTGCCTGGAGTGGGGAACCGGGACTATCCTACGAGCAGTACTTC.